This TCR beta chain was observed in a study of T cells in localized non-small cell lung cancer. Study results and caveats: Of the top 100 tumor clones, median around 50 were in adjacent lung, about 26 among its top 100. The study found T cell clonality highest in uninvolved adjacent lung, above tumor. Among blood samples, higher T cell density accompanied longer overall survival.

In germline, CDR1 is GTSNPN, CDR2 SVGIG (reference sequence). V was cut by 5 bases and J by 6 bases, with 14 bases left in between. The CDR3 covers 12 residues. Profiling relied on immunoSEQ multiplex PCR, and the TCRdb table lists in-frame clones only, not all of them. The profile covers approximately 89,000 clones, with roughly 80% appearing a single time and about 19% taken by the ten largest. In the case of this clone: Its antigen is still unknown.

The chain carries TRBV30 and TRBJ2-7, with D possibly TRBD2 on 6 matching bases. The sample in question was PBMCs, obtained before any cancer treatment. This sequence originates from a man aged 35 to 70 with stage II squamous cell lung carcinoma. CDR3 sequence reads: CAWERLEGEQYF. The DNA of the CDR3 is TGTGCCTGGGAGAGACTAGAAGGCGAGCAGTACTTC.